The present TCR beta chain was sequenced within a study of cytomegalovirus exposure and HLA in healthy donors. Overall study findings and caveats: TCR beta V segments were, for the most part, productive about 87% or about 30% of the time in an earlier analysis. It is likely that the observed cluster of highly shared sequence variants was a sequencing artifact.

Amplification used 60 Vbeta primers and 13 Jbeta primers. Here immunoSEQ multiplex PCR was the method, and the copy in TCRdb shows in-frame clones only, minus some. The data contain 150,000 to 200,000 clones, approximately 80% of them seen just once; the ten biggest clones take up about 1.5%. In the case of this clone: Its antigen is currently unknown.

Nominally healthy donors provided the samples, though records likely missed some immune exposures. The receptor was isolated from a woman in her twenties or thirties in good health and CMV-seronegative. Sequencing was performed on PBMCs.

DNA of the CDR3: TGCGCCAGCAGCCAAGATCGGCTAGCGGGGAAGCAGTTCTTC. This gives the protein CASSQDRLAGKQFF. This sequence joins TRBV4-1 and TRBJ2-1; 9 bases line up with TRBD2. The J segment lost 11 bases and the V segment lost 0 bases, leaving 5 bases of the junction unmatched. This CDR3 has 14 residues. Per germline, CDR1 MGHRA and CDR2 YSYEKL.